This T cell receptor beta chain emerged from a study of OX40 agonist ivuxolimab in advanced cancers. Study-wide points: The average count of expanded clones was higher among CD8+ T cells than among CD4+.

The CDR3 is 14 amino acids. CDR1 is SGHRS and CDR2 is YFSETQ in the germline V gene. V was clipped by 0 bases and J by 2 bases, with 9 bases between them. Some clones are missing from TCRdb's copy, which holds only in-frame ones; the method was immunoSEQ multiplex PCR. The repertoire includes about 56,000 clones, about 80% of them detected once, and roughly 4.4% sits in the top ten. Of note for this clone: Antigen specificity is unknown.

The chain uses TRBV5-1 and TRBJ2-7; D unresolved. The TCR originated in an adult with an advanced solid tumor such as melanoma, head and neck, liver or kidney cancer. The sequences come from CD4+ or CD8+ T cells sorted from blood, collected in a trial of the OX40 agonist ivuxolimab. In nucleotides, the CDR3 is TGCGCCAGCAGCTTGGCTCAGGAAGCCTACGAGCAGTACTTC. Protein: CASSLAQEAYEQYF.